What follows describes a single T cell receptor beta chain. This sample was included in a study of blood T cell repertoires in COVID-19. Study summary: COVID-19 samples from acute and convalescent phases originated in the United States, Italy and Spain. T cells, B-cell-depleted T cells, or PBMCs supplied cDNA or gDNA.

In the source study's methods: Cell counts per sample came from amplifying reference gene primers. Data came from immunoSEQ multiplex PCR; TCRdb stores just in-frame clones and leaves some out. That table supplies the V and J calls and clone size; D and trimming were determined from the DNA. The data hold roughly 250,000 clones, with approximately 91% observed a single time. Germline V lookup: CDR1 SNHLY, CDR2 FYNNEI. This CDR3 has 13 amino acids. Trimming took 4 bases from V and 2 from J, leaving 8 bases between them. Cohorts were based on clinical histories the participants reported. V gene TRBV2 combines with J gene TRBJ1-1; possible D gene TRBD1, 5 bases. The sample taken for sequencing was PBMCs or T cells enriched from blood (not recorded which). The TCR sequence derives from a middle-aged woman with acute COVID-19. Here the CDR3 reads CASSVGGNTEAFF. For the CDR3, the DNA is TGTGCCAGCAGTGTCGGGGGTAACACTGAAGCTTTCTTT.